This T cell receptor beta chain was obtained from a study of T cells in Graves' hyperthyroidism and ophthalmopathy. The study, taken as a whole, reports: From stable hyperthyroidism, ophthalmopathy was set apart by a 13 V-J model.

The CDR3 regions of TCR beta were amplified from RNA transcripts. Using the HTBI primer set, a first-round RT-PCR was run on the TCR CDR3. From the multiplex PCR reads, TCRdb called clonotypes with MiXCR, one entry per CDR3 protein. Among 200,000 to 300,000 distinct CDR3 sequences, 16% were seen once, and the ten largest hold around 28%. This clonotype was seen ten or more times. What it binds is unknown. The trim removed 3 bases at V and 2 bases at J, leaving 10 bases unmatched. The germline gives CDR1 MGHRA, CDR2 YSYEKL. The CDR3 is 17 amino acids. V gene TRBV4-1 combines with J gene TRBJ1-2, with TRBD1 matching over 9 bases. This clonotype originated in a woman aged 18-29 years with Graves' ophthalmopathy. Sample: blood. This chain's CDR3 is CASSQVLGTGPNYGYTF. Here the CDR3 DNA reads TGCGCCAGCAGCCAGGTTCTCGGGACAGGGCCGAACTATGGCTACACCTTC.